What follows are 5 T cell receptor beta chains derived from one specimen sequenced in a study of T-cell reconstitution after alpha-beta-depleted transplantation in children. Unique molecular identifiers were used to barcode this TCRbeta library. Each CDR3 protein gets one entry after TCRdb re-called the PCR reads with MiXCR. This sample has around 600,000 distinct CDR3 sequences, with more than 20% found just once. Specimen: PBMCs, mostly from graft donor cells, collected 360 days after TCRalphabeta/CD19-depleted stem cell transplant. These receptor sequences come from a boy younger than two who had a stem cell transplant for acute myeloid leukemia, so the T cells may come from the graft donor.

The table lists this clonotype with a few counts. V and J are TRBV24-1 and TRBJ1-1, with D hard to call. The ends were cut back, 1 base at V and 4 bases at J, with 6 bases in the middle. The CDR3 runs 13 residues. Germline CDR1 KGHDR, CDR2 SFDVKD. The CDR3 nucleotides are TGTGCCACCAGTGATTTATGGGCCACTGAAGCTTTCTTT. Encoded protein: CATSDLWATEAFF.

This clonotype appeared many times. The chain links TRBV6-2 or TRBV6-3 to TRBJ2-7, with D perhaps matching TRBD1 (5 bases). The CDR3 runs to 12 residues. Germline CDR1 and CDR2: MNHEY and SVGEGT. Trimming removed 7 bases at V and 4 bases at J, with 11 bases between. CDR3 nucleotides: TGTGCCAGCACCTACTCAGGGTACGAGCAGTACTTC. As protein: CASTYSGYEQYF.

There are many counts of this clonotype. CDR3 residues: CSARAGQGTDTQYF. The DNA of the CDR3 is TGCAGTGCTAGGGCGGGTCAGGGAACAGATACGCAGTATTTT. The gene calls are TRBV20-1 and TRBJ2-3; D tentatively fits TRBD1 or TRBD2 (5 bases each). Germline V lookup: CDR1 DFQATT, CDR2 SNEGSKA (reference sequence). The V end lost 3 bases, the J end lost 3 bases, and 13 bases lay between the germline ends. CDR3 length: 14 residues.

There are a few counts of this clonotype. The chain recombines TRBV20-1 with TRBJ2-7; D might be TRBD1 or TRBD2, each matching 5 bases. Trimming pared 6 bases from V and 5 bases from J, leaving 14 bases between. Germline V gene sequence: CDR1 DFQATT, CDR2 SNEGSKA (reference sequence). CDR3 length: 12 amino acids. The CDR3 reads CSAGRTWDEQYF. The CDR3 nucleotides are TGCAGTGCGGGACGGACGTGGGACGAGCAGTACTTC.

The table lists this clonotype with a count of one. CDR3 sequence reads: CASSLARRQGVETQYF. CDR3 in DNA: TGTGCCAGCAGCTTAGCGAGGCGACAGGGGGTTGAGACCCAGTACTTC. The rearrangement links TRBV7-2 to TRBJ2-5; 9 nucleotides agree with TRBD1. This CDR3 contains 16 residues. V lost 0 bases to trimming and J lost 5 bases; unmatched junction nucleotides: 7. Germline CDR1 reads SGHTA; CDR2 reads FQGNSA.